This T cell receptor beta chain was found in a study of blood T cells in healthy people across ages. For the second PCR, which ran for roughly 6 to 12 cycles, a sample-barcoded 5' primer and a J-beta primer mix were used. In TCRdb, the 5' RACE reads were re-called with MiXCR into one record per CDR3 protein. The sample shows more than 1.4 million distinct CDR3 sequences, around 39% of them seen only once. This clonotype was seen more than once but under ten times. The sample was blood. This receptor was taken from a woman between 18 and 30 years old in good health.

The CDR3 coding sequence is TGTGCCAGCAGTTACTCGGGGACAGGGTACGGCTATGGCTACACCTTC. Translation gives CASSYSGTGYGYGYTF. The chain employs TRBV6-5 and TRBJ1-2; 9 nucleotides match TRBD1. V was clipped by 0 bases and J by 4 bases; unmatched bases: 6. There are 16 residues in the CDR3. CDR1 MNHEY and CDR2 SVGAGI come from the germline V gene.